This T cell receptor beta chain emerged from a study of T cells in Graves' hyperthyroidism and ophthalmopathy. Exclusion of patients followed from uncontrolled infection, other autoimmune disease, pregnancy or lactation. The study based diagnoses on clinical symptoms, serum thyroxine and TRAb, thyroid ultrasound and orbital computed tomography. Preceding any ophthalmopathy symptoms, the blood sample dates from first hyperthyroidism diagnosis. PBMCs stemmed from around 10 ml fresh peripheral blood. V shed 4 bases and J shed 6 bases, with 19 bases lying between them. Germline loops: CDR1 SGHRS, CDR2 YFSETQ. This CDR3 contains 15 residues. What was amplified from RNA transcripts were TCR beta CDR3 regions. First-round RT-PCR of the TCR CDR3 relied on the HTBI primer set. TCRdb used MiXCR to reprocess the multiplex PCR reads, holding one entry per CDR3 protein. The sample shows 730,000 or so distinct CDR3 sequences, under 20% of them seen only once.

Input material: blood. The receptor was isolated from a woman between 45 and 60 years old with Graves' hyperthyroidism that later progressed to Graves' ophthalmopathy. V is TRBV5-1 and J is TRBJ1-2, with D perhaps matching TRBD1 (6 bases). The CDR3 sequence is CASSGNREVRNGYTF. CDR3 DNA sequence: TGCGCCAGCAGCGGAAACAGGGAAGTCCGAAATGGCTACACCTTC. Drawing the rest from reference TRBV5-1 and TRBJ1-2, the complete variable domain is KAGVTQTPRYLIKTRGQQVTLSCSPISGHRSVSWYQQTPGQGLQFLFEYFSETQRNKGNFPGRFSGRQFSNSRSEMNVSTLELGDSALYLCASSGNREVRNGYTFGSGTRLTVV.